This T cell receptor beta chain was sequenced in a study of cytotoxic CD8 clonotypes in ibrutinib-treated CLL. Looking at the study overall: Response sampling came at median around 12 months of treatment, ranging roughly 6 to 36 months. Average yields of approximately 260,000 productive templates and 75,000 to 100,000 productive rearrangements characterized the samples. Study-wide results and caveats: Elevated clonality accompanied ibrutinib response, with a return toward baseline values at progression. Clonality was higher at baseline than in age-matched healthy donors and tracked circulating CD8+ T-cell counts.

The protocol was immunoSEQ multiplex PCR, while the TCRdb copy is restricted to in-frame clones and leaves out a portion. The data show roughly 160,000 clones, roughly 80% seen once. The CDR3 is 13 amino acids. CDR1 and CDR2 from the germline V gene are LNHDA and SQIVND (reference sequence). V lost 7 bases and J 11 bases, leaving 20 bases between the germline ends. This clone turned up a few times. Antigen unknown. The chain links TRBV19 to TRBJ1-1; tentatively, D is TRBD1 (5 bases). The source was PBMCs, collected after 12 months of ibrutinib treatment. This TCR derives from a human donor with chronic lymphocytic leukemia. The CDR3 here is CASKDTDSRGAFF. Here the CDR3 DNA reads TGTGCCAGTAAGGATACTGACAGTCGAGGGGCTTTCTTT.